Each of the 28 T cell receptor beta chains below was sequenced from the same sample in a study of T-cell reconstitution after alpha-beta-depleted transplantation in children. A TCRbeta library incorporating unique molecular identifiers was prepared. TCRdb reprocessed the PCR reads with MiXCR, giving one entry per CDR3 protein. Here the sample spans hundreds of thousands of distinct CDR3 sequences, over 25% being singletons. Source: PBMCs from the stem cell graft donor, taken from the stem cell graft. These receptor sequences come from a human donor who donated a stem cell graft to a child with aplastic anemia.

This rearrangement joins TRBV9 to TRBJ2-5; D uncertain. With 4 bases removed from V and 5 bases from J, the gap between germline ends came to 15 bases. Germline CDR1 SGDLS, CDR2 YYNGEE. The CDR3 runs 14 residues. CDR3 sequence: CASSPPGLRETQYF. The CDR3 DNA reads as TGTGCCAGCAGCCCACCCGGCCTCCGGGAGACCCAGTACTTC. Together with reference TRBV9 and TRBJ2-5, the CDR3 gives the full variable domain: DSGVTQTPKHLITATGQRVTLRCSPRSGDLSVYWYQQSLDQGLQFLIQYYNGEERAKGNILERFSAQQFPDLHSELNLSSLELGDSALYFCASSPPGLRETQYFGPGTRLLVL.

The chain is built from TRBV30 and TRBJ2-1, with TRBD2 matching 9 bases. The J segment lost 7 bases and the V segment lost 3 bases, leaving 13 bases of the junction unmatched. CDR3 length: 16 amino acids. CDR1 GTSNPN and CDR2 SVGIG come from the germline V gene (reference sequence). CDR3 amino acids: CAWSAQLAGVMNEQFF. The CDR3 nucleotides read TGTGCCTGGAGCGCTCAATTAGCGGGAGTAATGAATGAGCAGTTCTTC. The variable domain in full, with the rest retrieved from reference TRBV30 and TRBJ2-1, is SQTIHQWPATLVQPVGSPLSLECTVEGTSNPNLYWYRQAAGRGLQLLFYSVGIGQISSEVPQNLSASRPQDRQFILSSKKLLLSDSGFYLCAWSAQLAGVMNEQFFGPGTRLTVL.

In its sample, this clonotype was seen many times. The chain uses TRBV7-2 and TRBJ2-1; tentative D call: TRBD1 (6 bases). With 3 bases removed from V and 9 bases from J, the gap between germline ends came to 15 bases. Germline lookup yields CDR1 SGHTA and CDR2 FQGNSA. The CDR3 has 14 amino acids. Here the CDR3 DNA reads TGTGCCAGCAGCTTGGGTCAGGGGTATGCTGAGCAGTTCTTC. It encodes CASSLGQGYAEQFF.

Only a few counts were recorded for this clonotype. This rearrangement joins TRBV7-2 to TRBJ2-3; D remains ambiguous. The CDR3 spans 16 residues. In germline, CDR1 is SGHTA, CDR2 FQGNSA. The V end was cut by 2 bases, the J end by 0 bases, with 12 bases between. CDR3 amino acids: CASSLSRGTSTDTQYF. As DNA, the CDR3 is TGTGCCAGCAGCTTATCTCGCGGAACTAGCACAGATACGCAGTATTTT.

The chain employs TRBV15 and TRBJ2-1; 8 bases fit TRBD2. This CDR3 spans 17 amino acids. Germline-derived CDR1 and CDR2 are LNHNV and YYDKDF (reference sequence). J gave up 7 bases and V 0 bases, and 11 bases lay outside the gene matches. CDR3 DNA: TGTGCCACCAGCAGAGATGGGTACGGGAGGGCCCGTAATGAGCAGTTCTTC. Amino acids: CATSRDGYGRARNEQFF.

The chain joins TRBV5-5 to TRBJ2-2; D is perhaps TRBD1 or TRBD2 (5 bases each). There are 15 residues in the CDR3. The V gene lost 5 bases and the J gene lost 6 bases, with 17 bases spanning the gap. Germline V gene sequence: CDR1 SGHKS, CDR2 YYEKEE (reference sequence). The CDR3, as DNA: TGTGCCAGCAGTCAAACCGGGACCTCACCCGGGGAGCTGTTTTTT. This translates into CASSQTGTSPGELFF.

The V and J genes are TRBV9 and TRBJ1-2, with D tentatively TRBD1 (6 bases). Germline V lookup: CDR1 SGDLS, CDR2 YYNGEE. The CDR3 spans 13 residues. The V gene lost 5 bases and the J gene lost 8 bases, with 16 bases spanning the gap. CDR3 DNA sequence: TGTGCCAGCAGTCTGGCGGGGGCAGGCGGCTACACCTTC. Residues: CASSLAGAGGYTF.

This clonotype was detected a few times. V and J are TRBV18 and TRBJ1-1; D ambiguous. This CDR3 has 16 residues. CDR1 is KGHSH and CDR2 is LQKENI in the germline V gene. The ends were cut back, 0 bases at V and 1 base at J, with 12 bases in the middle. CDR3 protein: CASSPPVSQRNTEAFF. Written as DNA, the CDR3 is TGTGCCAGCTCACCACCGGTGAGTCAGAGGAACACTGAAGCTTTCTTT.

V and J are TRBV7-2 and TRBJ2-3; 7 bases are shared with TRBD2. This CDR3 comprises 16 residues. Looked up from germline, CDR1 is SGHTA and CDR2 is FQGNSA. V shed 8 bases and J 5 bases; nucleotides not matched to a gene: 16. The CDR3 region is CASAVDAGRAQDTQYF. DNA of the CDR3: TGTGCCAGCGCCGTCGACGCGGGGAGGGCGCAAGATACGCAGTATTTT.

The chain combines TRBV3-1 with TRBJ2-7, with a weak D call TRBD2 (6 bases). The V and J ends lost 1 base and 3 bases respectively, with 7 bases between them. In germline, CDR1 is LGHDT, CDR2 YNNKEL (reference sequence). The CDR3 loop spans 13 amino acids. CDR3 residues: CASSQGTIYEQYF. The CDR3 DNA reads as TGTGCCAGCAGCCAAGGGACTATCTACGAGCAGTACTTC.

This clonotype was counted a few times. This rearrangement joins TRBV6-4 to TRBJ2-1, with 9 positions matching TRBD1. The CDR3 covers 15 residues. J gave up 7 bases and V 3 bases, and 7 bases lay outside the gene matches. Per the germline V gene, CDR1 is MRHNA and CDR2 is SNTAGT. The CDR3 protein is CASSEGQGIRNEQFF. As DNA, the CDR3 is TGTGCCAGCAGTGAGGGACAGGGCATACGTAATGAGCAGTTCTTC.

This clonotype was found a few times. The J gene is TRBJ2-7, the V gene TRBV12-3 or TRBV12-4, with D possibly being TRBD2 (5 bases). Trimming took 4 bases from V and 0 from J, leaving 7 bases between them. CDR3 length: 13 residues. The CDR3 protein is CASSSGNSYEQYV. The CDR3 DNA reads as TGTGCCAGCAGTTCGGGGAACTCCTACGAGCAGTACGTC.

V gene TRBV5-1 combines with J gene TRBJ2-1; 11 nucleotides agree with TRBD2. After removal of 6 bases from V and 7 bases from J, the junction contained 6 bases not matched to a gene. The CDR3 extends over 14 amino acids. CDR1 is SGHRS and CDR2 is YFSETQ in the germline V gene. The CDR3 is CASTLAGGTNEQFF. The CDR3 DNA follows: TGCGCCAGCACGCTAGCGGGAGGAACGAATGAGCAGTTCTTC.

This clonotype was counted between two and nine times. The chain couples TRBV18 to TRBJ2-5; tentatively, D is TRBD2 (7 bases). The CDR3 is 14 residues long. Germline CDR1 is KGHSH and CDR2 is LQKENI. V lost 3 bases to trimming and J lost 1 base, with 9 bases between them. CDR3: CASSPGGAQETQYF. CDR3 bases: TGTGCCAGCTCACCGGGGGGGGCCCAAGAGACCCAGTACTTC.

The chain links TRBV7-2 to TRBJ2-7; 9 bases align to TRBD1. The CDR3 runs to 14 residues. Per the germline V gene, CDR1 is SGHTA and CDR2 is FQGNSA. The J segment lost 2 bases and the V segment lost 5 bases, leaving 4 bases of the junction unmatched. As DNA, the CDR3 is TGTGCCAGCAGCACCGACAGGGGGGCCTACGAGCAGTACTTC. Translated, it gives CASSTDRGAYEQYF.

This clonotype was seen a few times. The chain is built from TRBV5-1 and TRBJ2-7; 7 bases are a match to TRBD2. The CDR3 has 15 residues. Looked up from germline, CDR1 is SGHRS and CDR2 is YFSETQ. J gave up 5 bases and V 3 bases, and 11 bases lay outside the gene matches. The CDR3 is CASSSGHTLADEQYV. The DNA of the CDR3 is TGCGCCAGCAGCTCTGGCCACACCCTAGCGGACGAGCAGTACGTC.

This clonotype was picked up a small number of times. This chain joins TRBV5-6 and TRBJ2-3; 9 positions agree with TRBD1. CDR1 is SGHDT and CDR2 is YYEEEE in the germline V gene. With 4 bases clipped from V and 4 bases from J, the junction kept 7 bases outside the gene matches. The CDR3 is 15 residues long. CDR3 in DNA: TGTGCCAGCAGCGAGGGACAGGGTACCGCAGATACGCAGTATTTT. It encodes CASSEGQGTADTQYF.

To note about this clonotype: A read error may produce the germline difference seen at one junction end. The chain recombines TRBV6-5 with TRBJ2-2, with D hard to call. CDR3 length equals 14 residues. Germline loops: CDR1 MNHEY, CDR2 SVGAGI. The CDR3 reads CASSYLGNTEELFF. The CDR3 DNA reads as TGTGCCAGCAGTTACTTGGGGAACACCGAGGAGCTGTTTTTT.

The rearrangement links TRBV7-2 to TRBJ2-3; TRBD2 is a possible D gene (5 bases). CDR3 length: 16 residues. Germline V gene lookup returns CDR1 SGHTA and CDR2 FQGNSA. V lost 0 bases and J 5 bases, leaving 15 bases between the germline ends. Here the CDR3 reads CASSLALLGARDTQYF. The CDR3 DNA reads TGTGCCAGCAGCTTAGCGCTTCTGGGAGCTAGAGATACGCAGTATTTT.

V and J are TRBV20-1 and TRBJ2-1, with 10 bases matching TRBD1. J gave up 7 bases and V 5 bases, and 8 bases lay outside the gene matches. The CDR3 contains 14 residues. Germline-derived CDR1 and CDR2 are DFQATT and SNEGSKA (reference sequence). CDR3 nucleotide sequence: TGCAGTGCTCAGCAGGGGGGACAGGGGAATGAGCAGTTCTTC. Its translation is CSAQQGGQGNEQFF.

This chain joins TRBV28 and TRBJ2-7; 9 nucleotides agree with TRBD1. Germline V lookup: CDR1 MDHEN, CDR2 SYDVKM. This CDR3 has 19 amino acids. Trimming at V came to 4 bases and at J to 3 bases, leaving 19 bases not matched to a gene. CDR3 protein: CASSSYSGTGSGAIYEQYF. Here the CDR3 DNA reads TGTGCCAGCAGTTCGTACTCCGGGACAGGGTCTGGGGCAATCTACGAGCAGTACTTC.

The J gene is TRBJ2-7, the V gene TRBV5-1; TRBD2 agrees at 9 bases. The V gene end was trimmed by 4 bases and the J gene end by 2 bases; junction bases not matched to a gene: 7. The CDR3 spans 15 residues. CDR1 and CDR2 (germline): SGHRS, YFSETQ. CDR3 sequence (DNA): TGCGCCAGCAGCCCGGGAGCGGGAGGTCCCTACGAGCAGTACGTC. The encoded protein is CASSPGAGGPYEQYV.

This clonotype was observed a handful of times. The CDR3 nucleotides are TGTGCCAGCAGCAAAGCTATCGGGCGGAACCTCTCCTACAATGAGCAGTTCTTC. Translated: CASSKAIGRNLSYNEQFF. V is TRBV21-1 and J is TRBJ2-1; TRBD1, the table's D call, was not compared with the DNA. TRBV21-1 is tagged as a pseudogene. CDR3 length: 18 amino acids.

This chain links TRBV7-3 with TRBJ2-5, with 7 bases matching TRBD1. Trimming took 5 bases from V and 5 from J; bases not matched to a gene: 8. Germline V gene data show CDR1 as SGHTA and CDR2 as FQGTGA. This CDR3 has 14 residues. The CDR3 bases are TGTGCCAGCAGCCGCCCCGGGACAGCTGAGACCCAGTACTTC. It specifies CASSRPGTAETQYF.

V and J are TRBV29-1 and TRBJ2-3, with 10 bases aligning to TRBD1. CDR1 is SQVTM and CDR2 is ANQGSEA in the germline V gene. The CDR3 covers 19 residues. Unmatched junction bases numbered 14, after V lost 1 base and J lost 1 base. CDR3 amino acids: CSVEVTGQGSLRGTDTQYF. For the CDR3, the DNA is TGCAGCGTTGAAGTTACGGGACAGGGGTCGCTCCGGGGCACAGATACGCAGTATTTT.

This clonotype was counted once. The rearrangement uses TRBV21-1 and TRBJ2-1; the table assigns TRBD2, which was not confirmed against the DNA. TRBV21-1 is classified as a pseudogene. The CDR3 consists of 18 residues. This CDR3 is CASSTGTQPRGSYNEQFF. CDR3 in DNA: TGTGCCAGCAGCACCGGGACTCAACCCCGGGGCTCCTACAATGAGCAGTTCTTC.

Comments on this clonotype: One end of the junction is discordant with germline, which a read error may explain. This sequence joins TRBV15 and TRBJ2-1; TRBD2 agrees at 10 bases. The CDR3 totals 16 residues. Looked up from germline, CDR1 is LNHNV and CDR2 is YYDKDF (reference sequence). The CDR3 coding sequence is TGTGGCACCAGGACCAATAGCGGGGGGTCCTACAATGAGCAGTTCTTC. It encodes CGTRTNSGGSYNEQFF. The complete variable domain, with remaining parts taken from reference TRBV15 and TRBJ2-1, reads DAMVIQNPRYQVTQFGKPVTLSCSQTLNHNVMYWYQQKSSQAPKLLFHYYDKDFNNEADTPDNFQSRRPNTSFCFLDIRSPGLGDTAMYLCGTRTNSGGSYNEQFFGPGTRLTVL.

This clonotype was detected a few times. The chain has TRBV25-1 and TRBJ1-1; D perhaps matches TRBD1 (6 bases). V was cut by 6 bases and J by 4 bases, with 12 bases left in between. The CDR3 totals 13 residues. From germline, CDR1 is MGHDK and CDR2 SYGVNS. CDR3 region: CASSRGSGTEAFF. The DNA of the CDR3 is TGTGCCAGCAGCAGGGGATCCGGCACTGAAGCTTTCTTT.